This T cell receptor beta chain was recorded in a study of cytotoxic CD8 clonotypes in ibrutinib-treated CLL. Germline V gives CDR1 SGHTA, CDR2 FQGNSA. The V end was cut by 7 bases, the J end by 6 bases, with 9 bases between. The CDR3 loop spans 12 amino acids. Profiled with immunoSEQ multiplex PCR; TCRdb holds only in-frame clones, not every one. The profile shows roughly 150,000 clones, around 84% of them singletons. The chain recombines TRBV7-2 with TRBJ2-2; D remains unclear. The source material was PBMCs, sampled after 12 months of ibrutinib treatment. The source is a human donor with chronic lymphocytic leukemia. The CDR3: CASNNPPGELFF. DNA of the CDR3: TGTGCCAGCAACAACCCTCCCGGGGAGCTGTTTTTT.